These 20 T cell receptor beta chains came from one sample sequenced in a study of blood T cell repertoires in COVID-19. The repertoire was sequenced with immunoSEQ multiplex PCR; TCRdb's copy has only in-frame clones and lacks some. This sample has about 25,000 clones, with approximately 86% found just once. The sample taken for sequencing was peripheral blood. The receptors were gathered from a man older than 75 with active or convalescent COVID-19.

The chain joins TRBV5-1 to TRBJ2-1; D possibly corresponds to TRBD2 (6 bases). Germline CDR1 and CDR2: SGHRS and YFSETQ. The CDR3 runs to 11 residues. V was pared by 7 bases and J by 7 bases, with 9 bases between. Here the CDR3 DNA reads TGCGCCAGCGGAAGCGGGAATGAGCAGTTCTTC. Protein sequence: CASGSGNEQFF.

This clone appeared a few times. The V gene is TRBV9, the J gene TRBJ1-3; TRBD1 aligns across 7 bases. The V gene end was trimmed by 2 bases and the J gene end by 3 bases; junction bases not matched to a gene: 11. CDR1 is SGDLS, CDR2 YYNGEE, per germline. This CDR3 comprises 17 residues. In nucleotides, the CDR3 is TGTGCCAGCAGCGTCCGGGACAGTGGATCGGTTGGAAACACCATATATTTT. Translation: CASSVRDSGSVGNTIYF.

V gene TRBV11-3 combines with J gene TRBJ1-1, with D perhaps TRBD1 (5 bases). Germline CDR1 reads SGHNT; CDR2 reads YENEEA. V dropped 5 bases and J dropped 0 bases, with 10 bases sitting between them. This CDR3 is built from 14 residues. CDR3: CASSRGGLNTEAFF. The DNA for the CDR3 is TGTGCCAGCAGCAGGGGAGGGTTGAACACTGAAGCTTTCTTT.

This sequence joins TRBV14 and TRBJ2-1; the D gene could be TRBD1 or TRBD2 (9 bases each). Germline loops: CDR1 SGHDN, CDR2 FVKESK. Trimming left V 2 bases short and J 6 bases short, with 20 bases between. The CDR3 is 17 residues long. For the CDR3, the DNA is TGTGCCAGCAGCCAATGGACAGGGGTAGCGGGAGCCAATGAGCAGTTCTTC. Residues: CASSQWTGVAGANEQFF.

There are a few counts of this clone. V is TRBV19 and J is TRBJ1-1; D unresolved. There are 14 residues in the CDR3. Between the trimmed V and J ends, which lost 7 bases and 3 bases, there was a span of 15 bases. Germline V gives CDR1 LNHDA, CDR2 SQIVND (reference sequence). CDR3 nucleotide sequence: TGTGCCAGTACGGGATGGAGCGGCTACACTGAAGCTTTCTTT. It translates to CASTGWSGYTEAFF.

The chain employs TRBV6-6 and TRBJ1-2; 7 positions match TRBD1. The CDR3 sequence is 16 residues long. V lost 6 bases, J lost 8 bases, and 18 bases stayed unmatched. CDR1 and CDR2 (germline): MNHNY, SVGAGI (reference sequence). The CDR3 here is CASRPPQGTADRGYTF. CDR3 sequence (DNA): TGTGCCAGCAGACCGCCACAAGGGACAGCGGATAGGGGCTACACCTTC.

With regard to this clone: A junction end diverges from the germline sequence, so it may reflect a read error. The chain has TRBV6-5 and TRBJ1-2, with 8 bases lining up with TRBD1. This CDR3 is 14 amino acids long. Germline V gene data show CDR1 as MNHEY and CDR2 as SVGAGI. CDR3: CASSNSGGWSGYTF. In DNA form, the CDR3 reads TGTGCCAGCAGTAACTCAGGGGGCTGGTCTGGCTACACCTTC.

CDR3 loop: CASSLDPVPGYEQFF. The CDR3 DNA follows: TGTGCCAGCAGCTTAGATCCCGTACCGGGGTATGAGCAGTTCTTC. This chain links TRBV7-2 with TRBJ2-1, with D perhaps matching TRBD2 (5 bases). V lost 1 base, J lost 8 bases, and 15 bases lay in between. Germline CDR1 SGHTA, CDR2 FQGNSA. The CDR3 consists of 15 residues.

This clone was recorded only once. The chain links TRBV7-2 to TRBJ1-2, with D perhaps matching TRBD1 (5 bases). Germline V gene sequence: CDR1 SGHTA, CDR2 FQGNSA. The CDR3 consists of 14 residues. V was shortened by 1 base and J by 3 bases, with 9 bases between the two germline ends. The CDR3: CASSLGRGHYGYTF. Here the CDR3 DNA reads TGTGCCAGCAGCTTAGGGCGGGGACACTATGGCTACACCTTC.

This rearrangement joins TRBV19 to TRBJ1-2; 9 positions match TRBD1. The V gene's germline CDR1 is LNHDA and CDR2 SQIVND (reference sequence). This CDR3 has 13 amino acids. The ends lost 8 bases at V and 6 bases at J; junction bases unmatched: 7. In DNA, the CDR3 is TGTGCCAGTGGCAACAGGGGGCCCAATGGCTACACCTTC. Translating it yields CASGNRGPNGYTF.

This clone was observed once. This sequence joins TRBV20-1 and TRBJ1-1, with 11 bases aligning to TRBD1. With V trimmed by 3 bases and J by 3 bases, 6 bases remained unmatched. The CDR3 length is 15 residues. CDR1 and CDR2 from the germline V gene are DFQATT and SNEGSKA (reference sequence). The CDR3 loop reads CSASLTGQGDTEAFF. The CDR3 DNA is TGCAGTGCTAGTCTAACGGGACAGGGGGACACTGAAGCTTTCTTT.

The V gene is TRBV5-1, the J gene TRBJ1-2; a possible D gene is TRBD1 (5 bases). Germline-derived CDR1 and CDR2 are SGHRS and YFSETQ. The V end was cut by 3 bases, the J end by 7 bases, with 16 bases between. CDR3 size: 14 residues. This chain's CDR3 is CASSSGGTDFGYTF. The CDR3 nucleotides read TGCGCCAGCAGCTCGGGGGGAACGGATTTTGGCTACACCTTC.

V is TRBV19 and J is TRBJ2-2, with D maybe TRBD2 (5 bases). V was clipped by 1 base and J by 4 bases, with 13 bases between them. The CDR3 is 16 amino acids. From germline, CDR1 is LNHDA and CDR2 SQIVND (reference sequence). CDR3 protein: CASSIGFPGSTGELFF. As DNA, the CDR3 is TGTGCCAGTAGTATAGGTTTCCCGGGAAGCACCGGGGAGCTGTTTTTT.

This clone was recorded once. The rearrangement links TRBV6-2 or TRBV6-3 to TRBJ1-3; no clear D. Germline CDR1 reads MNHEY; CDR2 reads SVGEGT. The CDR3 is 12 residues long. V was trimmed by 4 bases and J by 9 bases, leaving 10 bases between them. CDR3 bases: TGTGCCAGCAGTTCCCCCGGAGGCACCATATATTTT. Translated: CASSSPGGTIYF.

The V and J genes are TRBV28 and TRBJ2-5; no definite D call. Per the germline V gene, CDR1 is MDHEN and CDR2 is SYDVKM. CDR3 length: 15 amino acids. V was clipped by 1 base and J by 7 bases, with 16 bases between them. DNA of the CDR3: TGTGCCAGCAGTTTATCCCAGGCCTTACTCGGGACCCAGTACTTC. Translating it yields CASSLSQALLGTQYF.

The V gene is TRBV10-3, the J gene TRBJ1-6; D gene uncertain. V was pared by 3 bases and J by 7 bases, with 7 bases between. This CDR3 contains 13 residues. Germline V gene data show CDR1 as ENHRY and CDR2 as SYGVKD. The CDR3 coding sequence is TGTGCCATCAGTGAACCGGGGAATTCACCCCTCCACTTT. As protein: CAISEPGNSPLHF.

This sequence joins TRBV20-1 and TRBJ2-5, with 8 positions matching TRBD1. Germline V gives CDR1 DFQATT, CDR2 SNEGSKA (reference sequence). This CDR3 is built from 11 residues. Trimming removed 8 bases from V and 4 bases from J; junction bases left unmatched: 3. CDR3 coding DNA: TGCAGTAAAGACAGGGGAGAGACCCAGTACTTC. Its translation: CSKDRGETQYF.

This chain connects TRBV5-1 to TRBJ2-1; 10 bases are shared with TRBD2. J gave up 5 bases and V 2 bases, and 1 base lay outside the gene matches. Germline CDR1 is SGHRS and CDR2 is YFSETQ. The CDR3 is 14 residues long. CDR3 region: CASSFTSGNNEQFF. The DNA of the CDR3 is TGCGCCAGCAGCTTTACTAGCGGGAACAATGAGCAGTTCTTC. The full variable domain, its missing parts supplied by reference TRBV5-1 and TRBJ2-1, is KAGVTQTPRYLIKTRGQQVTLSCSPISGHRSVSWYQQTPGQGLQFLFEYFSETQRNKGNFPGRFSGRQFSNSRSEMNVSTLELGDSALYLCASSFTSGNNEQFFGPGTRLTVL.

The CDR3 DNA is TGTGCCAGCAGCCCTGGAGAGTACACCGTATATGGCTACACCTTC. This sequence encodes CASSPGEYTVYGYTF. The chain recombines TRBV7-2 with TRBJ1-2; no reliable D call. The CDR3 covers 15 residues. V lost 5 bases to trimming and J lost 5 bases, with 18 bases between them. CDR1 is SGHTA and CDR2 is FQGNSA in the germline V gene.

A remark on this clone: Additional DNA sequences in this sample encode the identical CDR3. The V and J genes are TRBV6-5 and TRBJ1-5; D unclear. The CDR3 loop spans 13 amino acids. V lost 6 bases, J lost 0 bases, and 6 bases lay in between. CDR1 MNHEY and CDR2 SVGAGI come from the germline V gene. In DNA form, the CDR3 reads TGTGCCAGCAGCCGCGGTAGCAATCAGCCCCAGCATTTT. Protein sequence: CASSRGSNQPQHF.